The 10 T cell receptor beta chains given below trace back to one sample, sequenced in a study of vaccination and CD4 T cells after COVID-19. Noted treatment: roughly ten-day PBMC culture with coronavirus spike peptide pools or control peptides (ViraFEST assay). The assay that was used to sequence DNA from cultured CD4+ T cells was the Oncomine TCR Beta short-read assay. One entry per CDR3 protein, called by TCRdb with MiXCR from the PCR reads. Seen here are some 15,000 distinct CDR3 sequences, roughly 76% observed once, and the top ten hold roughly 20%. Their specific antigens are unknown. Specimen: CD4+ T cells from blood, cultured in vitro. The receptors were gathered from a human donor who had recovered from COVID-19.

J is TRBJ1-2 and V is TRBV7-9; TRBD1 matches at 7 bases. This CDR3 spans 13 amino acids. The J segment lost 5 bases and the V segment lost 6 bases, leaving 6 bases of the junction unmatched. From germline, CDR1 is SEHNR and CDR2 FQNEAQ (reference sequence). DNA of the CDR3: TGTGCCAGCAGTCGGGACAGAGGTTATGGCTACACCTTC. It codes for CASSRDRGYGYTF.

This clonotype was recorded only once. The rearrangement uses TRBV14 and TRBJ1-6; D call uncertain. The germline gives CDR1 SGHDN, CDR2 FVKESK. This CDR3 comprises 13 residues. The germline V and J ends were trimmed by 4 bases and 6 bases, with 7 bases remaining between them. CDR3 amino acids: CASSRGGNSPLHF. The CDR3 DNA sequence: TGTGCCAGCAGCCGGGGTGGTAATTCACCCCTCCACTTT.

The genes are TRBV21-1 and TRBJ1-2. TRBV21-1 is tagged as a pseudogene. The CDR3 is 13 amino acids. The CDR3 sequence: CASSKFLGYGYTF. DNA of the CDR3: TGTGCCAGCAGCAAATTCCTGGGCTATGGCTACACCTTC.

This chain's CDR3 is CASKGEGGNQPQHF. DNA of the CDR3: TGTGCCAGCAAAGGGGAAGGAGGGAATCAGCCCCAGCATTTT. V gene TRBV2 combines with J gene TRBJ1-5, with a tentative D call TRBD1 (5 bases). The CDR3 is 14 residues long. V lost 7 bases to trimming and J lost 4 bases, with 14 bases between them. Germline V CDR1 and CDR2: SNHLY, FYNNEI.

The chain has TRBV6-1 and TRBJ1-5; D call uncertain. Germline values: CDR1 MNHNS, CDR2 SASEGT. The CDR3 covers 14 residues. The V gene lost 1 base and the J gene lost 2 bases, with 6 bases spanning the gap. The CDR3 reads CASSEGAGNQPQHF. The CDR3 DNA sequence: TGTGCCAGCAGTGAAGGGGCGGGCAATCAGCCCCAGCATTTT.

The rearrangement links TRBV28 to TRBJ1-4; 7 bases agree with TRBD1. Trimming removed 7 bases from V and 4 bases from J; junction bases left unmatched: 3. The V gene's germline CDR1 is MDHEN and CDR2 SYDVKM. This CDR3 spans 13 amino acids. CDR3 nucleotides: TGTGCCAGCAACAGGGGTCGTAATGAAAAACTGTTTTTT. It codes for CASNRGRNEKLFF.

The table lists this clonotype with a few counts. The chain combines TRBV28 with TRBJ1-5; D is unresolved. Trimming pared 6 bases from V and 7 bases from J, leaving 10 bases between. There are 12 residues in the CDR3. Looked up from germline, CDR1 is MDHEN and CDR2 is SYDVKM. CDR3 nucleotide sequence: TGTGCCAGCAGGCGGTCGGAACAGCCCCAGCATTTT. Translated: CASRRSEQPQHF.

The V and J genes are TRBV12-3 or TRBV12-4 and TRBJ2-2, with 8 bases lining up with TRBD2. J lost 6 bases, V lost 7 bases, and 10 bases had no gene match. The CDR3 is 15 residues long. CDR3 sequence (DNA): TGTGCCAGCAAACTCCAACTAGCGGCGGCCGGGGAGCTGTTTTTT. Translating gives CASKLQLAAAGELFF.

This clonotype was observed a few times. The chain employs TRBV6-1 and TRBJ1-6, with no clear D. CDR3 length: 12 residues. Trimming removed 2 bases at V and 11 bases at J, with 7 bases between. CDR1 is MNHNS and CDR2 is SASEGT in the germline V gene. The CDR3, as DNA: TGTGCCAGCAGTGAAACGGTGACACCCCTCCACTTT. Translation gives CASSETVTPLHF.

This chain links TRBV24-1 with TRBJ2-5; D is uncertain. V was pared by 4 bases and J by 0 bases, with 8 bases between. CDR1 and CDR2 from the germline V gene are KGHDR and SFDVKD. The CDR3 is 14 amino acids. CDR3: CATSEGQHQETQYF. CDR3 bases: TGTGCCACCAGTGAGGGTCAGCACCAAGAGACCCAGTACTTC.